This T cell receptor (beta chain) came from a study of blood T cell repertoires in COVID-19. Here immunoSEQ multiplex PCR was the method, and the copy in TCRdb shows in-frame clones only, minus some. Of hundreds of thousands of clones listed, roughly 88% are singletons. The source of this sequence is a human donor in a cohort sampled during active COVID-19. The sample was peripheral blood.

CDR3 bases: TGTGCCAGCAGCACTGGACAGAGAAACACTGAAGCTTTCTTT. This translates into CASSTGQRNTEAFF. The chain couples TRBV7-9 to TRBJ1-1, with D possibly being TRBD1 (6 bases). CDR3 length: 14 residues. Germline V gene data show CDR1 as SEHNR and CDR2 as FQNEAQ (reference sequence). V dropped 5 bases and J dropped 2 bases, with 12 bases sitting between them.